The next 8 T cell receptor beta chains were all read from a single sample in a study of blood T cells in healthy people across ages. It was with a sample-barcoded 5' primer and a J-beta primer mix that a second PCR of roughly 7 to 12 cycles was run. TCRdb fed the 5' RACE reads into MiXCR, producing one record per CDR3 protein. The table has about 620,000 distinct CDR3 sequences, about 21% seen once. The sequenced sample consisted of blood. All receptors derive from a man in his 70s in good health.

This clonotype was seen more than once but under ten times. The junction shows a germline mismatch at one end, possibly a read error. This chain joins TRBV5-5 and TRBJ2-2; weak D call: TRBD2 (5 bases). The CDR3 has 16 amino acids. CDR1 is SGHKS, CDR2 YYEKEE, per germline (reference sequence). In DNA form, the CDR3 reads TGTGCCAGCAGCTTTGGAACACCGAAGAACACCGGGGAGCTGCTTTTT. Residues: CASSFGTPKNTGELLF.

To note about this clonotype: The junction shows a germline mismatch at one end, possibly a read error. V gene TRBV6-1 combines with J gene TRBJ2-2; TRBD2 matches at 10 bases. The CDR3 covers 16 residues. CDR1 is MNHNS and CDR2 is SASEGT in the germline V gene. CDR3 residues: CASSERASGRIGELFF. CDR3 nucleotide sequence: TGTGCCAGCAGTGAACGGGCTAGCGGGAGAATCGGGGAGTTGTTTTTT.

In this sample, this clonotype turned up a few times. The V and J genes are TRBV15 and TRBJ2-7; 8 bases are a match to TRBD1. The germline V gene has CDR1 LNHNV and CDR2 YYDKDF (reference sequence). This CDR3 is 16 amino acids long. Trimming at V came to 1 base and at J to 0 bases, leaving 5 bases not matched to a gene. The CDR3 spells CATSRGTGPSSYEQYF. The DNA for the CDR3 is TGTGCCACCAGCAGAGGGACAGGGCCTAGCTCCTACGAGCAGTACTTC. Together with reference TRBV15 and TRBJ2-7, the CDR3 gives the full variable domain: DAMVIQNPRYQVTQFGKPVTLSCSQTLNHNVMYWYQQKSSQAPKLLFHYYDKDFNNEADTPDNFQSRRPNTSFCFLDIRSPGLGDTAMYLCATSRGTGPSSYEQYFGPGTRLTVT.

This chain links TRBV7-2 with TRBJ2-3; 9 positions agree with TRBD2. J lost 6 bases, V lost 1 base, and 5 bases had no gene match. CDR1 is SGHTA, CDR2 FQGNSA, per germline. There are 15 residues in the CDR3. The CDR3 DNA follows: TGTGCCAGCAGCTTAGACCCTAGCGGGGCGGATACGCAGTATTTT. Protein: CASSLDPSGADTQYF. Full variable domain (outside the CDR3, taken from reference TRBV7-2 and TRBJ2-3): GAGVSQSPSNKVTEKGKDVELRCDPISGHTALYWYRQSLGQGLEFLIYFQGNSAPDKSGLPSDRFSAERTGGSVSTLTIQRTQQEDSAVYLCASSLDPSGADTQYFGPGTRLTVL.

This chain connects TRBV20-1 to TRBJ2-5; 10 positions match TRBD2. Gene TRBJ2-1 matches the end of the DNA better, so the J call may be wrong. The CDR3 runs to 14 residues. Germline-derived CDR1 and CDR2 are DFQATT and SNEGSKA (reference sequence). Written as DNA, the CDR3 is TGCAGTGCTAGGTCGGCTAGCGGGAGCCATGAGCAGTTCTTC. Translating gives CSARSASGSHEQFF.

This clonotype was detected only once. This chain connects TRBV20-1 to TRBJ2-1, with 15 bases aligning to TRBD2. The CDR3 spans 19 residues. V was clipped by 5 bases and J by 0 bases; unmatched bases: 11. Germline loops: CDR1 DFQATT, CDR2 SNEGSKA (reference sequence). CDR3 in amino acids: CSAPGTSGRLSSSYNEQFF. The CDR3 coding sequence is TGCAGTGCTCCAGGGACTAGCGGGAGGTTATCTAGCTCCTACAATGAGCAGTTCTTC.

The CDR3 nucleotides read TGTGCCAGCAGTTCAAGCGGGACAGGGAGGGGAACCGACAATGAGCAGTTCTTC. This gives the protein CASSSSGTGRGTDNEQFF. The rearrangement joins TRBV28 to TRBJ2-5, with 9 bases fitting TRBD1. The J call is in doubt because the DNA end fits TRBJ2-1 better. This CDR3 has 18 amino acids. Germline V gene lookup returns CDR1 MDHEN and CDR2 SYDVKM.

This clonotype showed up many times. The chain carries TRBV7-2 and TRBJ2-1; D not resolved. V dropped 2 bases and J dropped 0 bases, with 11 bases sitting between them. This CDR3 has 16 residues. Per the germline V gene, CDR1 is SGHTA and CDR2 is FQGNSA. DNA of the CDR3: TGTGCCAGCAGCTTATACGGCGGAAACTCCTACAATGAGCAGTTCTTC. It specifies CASSLYGGNSYNEQFF. The variable domain in full, completed from reference TRBV7-2 and TRBJ2-1, reads GAGVSQSPSNKVTEKGKDVELRCDPISGHTALYWYRQSLGQGLEFLIYFQGNSAPDKSGLPSDRFSAERTGGSVSTLTIQRTQQEDSAVYLCASSLYGGNSYNEQFFGPGTRLTVL.